Each of the 31 T cell receptor beta chains below was sequenced from the same sample in a study of blood T cell repertoires in COVID-19. Clones were read by immunoSEQ multiplex PCR, and TCRdb kept only the in-frame ones, dropping some. The repertoire holds fewer than 450,000 clones, 88% seen once, with around 2% in the top ten. The specimen sequenced was PBMCs or T cells enriched from blood (not recorded which). The receptors were sampled from a woman between 40 and 55 years old with acute COVID-19.

The chain recombines TRBV9 with TRBJ2-2, with D perhaps matching TRBD1 (6 bases). This CDR3 is 15 amino acids long. The germline CDR1 and CDR2 sequences are SGDLS and YYNGEE. The ends were cut back, 1 base at V and 8 bases at J, with 15 bases in the middle. Here the CDR3 reads CASSVRDIPSGELFF. As DNA, the CDR3 is TGTGCCAGCAGCGTACGGGACATCCCCTCGGGGGAGCTGTTTTTT.

The rearrangement joins TRBV7-9 to TRBJ2-1; tentative D call: TRBD2 (7 bases). The CDR3 loop spans 16 amino acids. V gave up 1 base and J gave up 7 bases, with 17 bases separating them. CDR1 and CDR2 (germline): SEHNR, FQNEAQ (reference sequence). For the CDR3, the DNA is TGTGCCAGCAGCTTAGTGGCGGGGGCCGACTCAAATGAGCAGTTCTTC. Its translation is CASSLVAGADSNEQFF.

This clone has a single count. The chain joins TRBV7-8 to TRBJ2-3, with 8 bases aligning to TRBD1. The CDR3 consists of 21 residues. Germline V gives CDR1 SGHVS, CDR2 FQNEAQ. The ends lost 0 bases at V and 2 bases at J; junction bases unmatched: 19. The chain's CDR3 is CASSLAPAGGSFSSPTDTQYF. Written as DNA, the CDR3 is TGTGCCAGCAGCTTAGCCCCAGCAGGGGGCTCCTTTAGTAGCCCCACAGATACGCAGTATTTT. The full variable domain, rest sourced from reference TRBV7-8 and TRBJ2-3, is GAGVSQSPRYKVAKRGQDVALRCDPISGHVSLFWYQQALGQGPEFLTYFQNEAQLDKSGLPSDRFFAERPEGSVSTLKIQRTQQEDSAVYLCASSLAPAGGSFSSPTDTQYFGPGTRLTVL.

This clone was observed a few times. The chain combines TRBV2 with TRBJ1-5; D is possibly TRBD1 (5 bases). Trimming took 1 base from V and 0 from J, leaving 13 bases between them. CDR1 and CDR2 (germline): SNHLY, FYNNEI. The CDR3 length is 17 residues. The CDR3 coding sequence is TGTGCCAGCAGTGAAGAAAGACAGCCGTATAGCAATCAGCCCCAGCATTTT. Protein product: CASSEERQPYSNQPQHF. Supplemented by reference TRBV2 and TRBJ1-5, the full variable domain reads EPEVTQTPSHQVTQMGQEVILRCVPISNHLYFYWYRQILGQKVEFLVSFYNNEISEKSEIFDDQFSVERPDGSNFTLKIRSTKLEDSAMYFCASSEERQPYSNQPQHFGDGTRLSIL.

This clone was seen just once. The chain uses TRBV5-1 and TRBJ2-5; maybe TRBD1 (6 bases). This CDR3 has 14 residues. V was cut by 2 bases and J by 0 bases, with 8 bases left in between. The V gene's germline CDR1 is SGHRS and CDR2 YFSETQ. The chain's CDR3 is CASSFGDNQETQYF. Here the CDR3 DNA reads TGCGCCAGCAGCTTCGGGGACAACCAAGAGACCCAGTACTTC.

The chain combines TRBV19 with TRBJ1-5; 10 bases agree with TRBD1. Germline loops: CDR1 LNHDA, CDR2 SQIVND (reference sequence). The CDR3 length is 15 residues. V was clipped by 0 bases and J by 9 bases; unmatched bases: 5. The CDR3 DNA follows: TGTGCCAGTAGTATAGAGGACAGGGGGAGACGGCCCCAGCATTTT. Its translation: CASSIEDRGRRPQHF.

The chain uses TRBV5-3 and TRBJ1-4; unclear D gene. TRBV5-3 is treated as an ORF (open reading frame) with a function not yet certain. V lost 1 base, J lost 8 bases, and 15 bases lay in between. The CDR3 covers 15 residues. The CDR3 DNA reads as TGTGCCAGAAGCTTGCGATGGGGAGTAGGGGAAAAACTGTTTTTT. It specifies CARSLRWGVGEKLFF.

The genes are TRBV19 and TRBJ1-2, with a tentative D call TRBD1 (5 bases). This CDR3 has 13 residues. V lost 3 bases to trimming and J lost 4 bases, with 9 bases between them. Germline loops: CDR1 LNHDA, CDR2 SQIVND (reference sequence). CDR3 coding DNA: TGTGCCAGTAGTATGGGGCAGCCCTATGGCTACACCTTC. Its translation: CASSMGQPYGYTF.

The count of this clone is one. No DNA is shown, since the ends of the CDR3 on it are uncertain; the CDR3 is the one TCRdb lists. The rearrangement uses TRBV18 and TRBJ2-2; no check of the table's D call, TRBD2, against the DNA was made. The CDR3 is 15 residues long, counting both termini. Germline V gives CDR1 KGHSH, CDR2 LQKENI. The CDR3 loop is CASSPSGFGAGELFF.

This clone was observed a handful of times. The rearrangement uses TRBV6-6 and TRBJ1-1; unclear D gene. The CDR3 runs to 15 residues. The germline V and J ends were trimmed by 6 bases and 0 bases, with 14 bases remaining between them. The germline V gene has CDR1 MNHNY and CDR2 SVGAGI (reference sequence). As DNA, the CDR3 is TGTGCCAGCAGAGGAATACTAAGCATGAACACTGAAGCTTTCTTT. It specifies CASRGILSMNTEAFF.

The chain has TRBV4-1 and TRBJ2-7; 8 bases are a match to TRBD1. The V and J ends lost 0 bases and 5 bases, in that order; junction bases with no gene match: 9. Germline values: CDR1 MGHRA, CDR2 YSYEKL. This CDR3 is built from 16 residues. The CDR3 loop reads CASSQDQGAGTHEQYF. Here the CDR3 DNA reads TGCGCCAGCAGCCAAGATCAGGGGGCCGGGACCCACGAGCAGTACTTC.

The rearrangement uses TRBV7-8 and TRBJ2-7, with TRBD2 as a possible D gene (6 bases). Germline CDR1 SGHVS, CDR2 FQNEAQ. The CDR3 totals 13 residues. V lost 6 bases to trimming and J lost 1 base, with 10 bases between them. CDR3 coding DNA: TGTGCCAGCAGGCCGGGGAGGTCCTACGAGCAGTACTTC. Translating gives CASRPGRSYEQYF.

The chain uses TRBV5-6 and TRBJ2-3, with 8 positions matching TRBD1. V shed 7 bases, J shed 4 bases, and the junction held 2 bases outside the gene matches. The CDR3 is 12 residues long. Germline values: CDR1 SGHDT, CDR2 YYEEEE. CDR3 residues: CASGQGSDTQYF. CDR3 sequence (DNA): TGTGCCAGCGGACAGGGCTCAGATACGCAGTATTTT.

A few counts support this clone. The chain combines TRBV5-1 with TRBJ1-6; TRBD1 might be the D (6 bases). Germline CDR1 reads SGHRS; CDR2 reads YFSETQ. V gave up 0 bases and J gave up 7 bases, with 11 bases separating them. The CDR3 sequence is 15 residues long. In nucleotides, the CDR3 is TGCGCCAGCAGCTTGGACAGGGCGCGCAATTCACCCCTCCACTTT. This translates into CASSLDRARNSPLHF.

The chain links TRBV5-8 to TRBJ2-5; 9 nucleotides line up with TRBD1. CDR3 size: 15 residues. Germline V gene sequence: CDR1 SGHTS, CDR2 YDEGEE. J was trimmed by 5 bases and V by 4 bases; bases with no gene match: 9. As DNA, the CDR3 is TGTGCCAGCAGCCGACACCGGACAGGGGACGAGACCCAGTACTTC. It specifies CASSRHRTGDETQYF.

This clone has ten or more counts. The chain carries TRBV29-1 and TRBJ2-3, with D perhaps matching TRBD2 (6 bases). V dropped 4 bases and J dropped 3 bases, with 14 bases sitting between them. From germline, CDR1 is SQVTM and CDR2 ANQGSEA. The CDR3 has 14 residues. This CDR3 is CSVVRLATTDTQYF. In DNA form, the CDR3 reads TGCAGCGTTGTACGGCTAGCGACGACAGATACGCAGTATTTT.

The rearrangement links TRBV6-5 to TRBJ1-1; no clear D gene. CDR1 and CDR2 from the germline V gene are MNHEY and SVGAGI. There are 12 residues in the CDR3. V dropped 4 bases and J dropped 5 bases, with 8 bases sitting between them. CDR3 protein: CASSFPRTEAFF. In nucleotides, the CDR3 is TGTGCCAGCAGTTTCCCTCGGACTGAAGCTTTCTTT.

The rearrangement uses TRBV6-5 and TRBJ2-7; 7 bases line up with TRBD1. CDR1 and CDR2 from the germline V gene are MNHEY and SVGAGI. The CDR3 consists of 12 residues. The V gene end was trimmed by 6 bases and the J gene end by 6 bases; junction bases not matched to a gene: 5. Here the CDR3 reads CASRGTVGEQYF. DNA of the CDR3: TGTGCCAGCAGGGGGACAGTCGGCGAGCAGTACTTC.

The CDR3 reads CASSPRGVTQYF. As DNA, the CDR3 is TGTGCCAGCAGCCCGCGGGGGGTTACGCAGTATTTT. The V gene is TRBV5-4, the J gene TRBJ2-3, with 8 bases that match TRBD2. Unmatched junction bases numbered 3, after V lost 4 bases and J lost 8 bases. CDR1 SGHNT and CDR2 YYREEE come from the germline V gene (reference sequence). This CDR3 has 12 residues.

This chain links TRBV11-2 with TRBJ2-3; 12 bases fit TRBD2. J gave up 5 bases and V 1 base, and 10 bases lay outside the gene matches. Germline V CDR1 and CDR2: SGHAT, FQNNGV. This CDR3 spans 18 amino acids. The DNA of the CDR3 is TGTGCCAGCAGCTTAGGTAGCCTAGCGGGGGGGTTCGGAGATACGCAGTATTTT. Protein: CASSLGSLAGGFGDTQYF.

The J gene is TRBJ2-3, the V gene TRBV19; 11 positions match TRBD1. The ends lost 7 bases at V and 4 bases at J; junction bases unmatched: 4. The V gene's germline CDR1 is LNHDA and CDR2 SQIVND (reference sequence). This CDR3 spans 14 amino acids. The CDR3 sequence: CASTRDRGADTQYF. The CDR3 coding sequence is TGTGCCAGTACTCGGGACAGGGGGGCAGATACGCAGTATTTT.

The chain joins TRBV5-4 to TRBJ2-5; no definite D call. Germline CDR1 reads SGHNT; CDR2 reads YYREEE (reference sequence). Trimming cost V 5 bases and J 3 bases, with 17 bases left between them. CDR3 length: 15 residues. The CDR3 nucleotides read TGTGCCAGCAGTCTTGAGGCCGCTAGGAAAGAGACCCAGTACTTC. Protein sequence: CASSLEAARKETQYF.

The V gene is TRBV19, the J gene TRBJ1-1; TRBD1 matches at 7 bases. This CDR3 contains 10 residues. J gave up 7 bases and V 10 bases, and 3 bases lay outside the gene matches. CDR1 is LNHDA, CDR2 SQIVND, per germline (reference sequence). CDR3 residues: CATRQGEAFF. DNA of the CDR3: TGTGCCACGAGACAGGGTGAAGCTTTCTTT.

This clone was seen only a few times. The chain has TRBV10-3 and TRBJ1-1; 9 bases line up with TRBD1. Germline V gives CDR1 ENHRY, CDR2 SYGVKD. The CDR3 loop spans 15 amino acids. V lost 3 bases, J lost 3 bases, and 5 bases stayed unmatched. The CDR3 DNA follows: TGTGCCATCAGTGAACACAGGGGGCTTTACACTGAAGCTTTCTTT. The encoded protein is CAISEHRGLYTEAFF.

The chain combines TRBV5-1 with TRBJ2-4, with D unresolved. The germline gives CDR1 SGHRS, CDR2 YFSETQ. V gave up 0 bases and J gave up 1 base, with 11 bases separating them. This CDR3 region has 16 residues. CDR3 in amino acids: CASSLDTGNAKNIQYF. The CDR3, as DNA: TGCGCCAGCAGCTTGGATACGGGTAACGCCAAAAACATTCAGTACTTC.

The rearrangement uses TRBV6-1 and TRBJ1-2, with 7 bases fitting TRBD1. The CDR3 has 16 residues. The junction had 12 bases not matched to a gene; V was cut back by 4 bases and J by 4 bases. Germline CDR1 reads MNHNS; CDR2 reads SASEGT. This CDR3 reads CASSGSGTAFGYGYTF. DNA for the CDR3: TGTGCCAGCAGTGGCTCCGGGACAGCATTTGGCTATGGCTACACCTTC.

V usage is TRBV24-1 and J usage is TRBJ2-3, with 9 bases identical to TRBD2. Germline trimming cut 1 base from V and 0 bases from J; bases unmatched to any gene: 13. Germline assignment: CDR1 KGHDR and CDR2 SFDVKD. The CDR3 has 20 residues. The CDR3 loop is CATSDLSWTSARTSTDTQYF. CDR3 DNA: TGTGCCACCAGTGATTTATCCTGGACTAGCGCTAGAACTAGCACAGATACGCAGTATTTT.

V and J are TRBV5-1 and TRBJ2-7, with 8 bases identical to TRBD1. This CDR3 comprises 16 residues. Trimming at V came to 1 base and at J to 5 bases, leaving 11 bases not matched to a gene. Germline V gene lookup returns CDR1 SGHRS and CDR2 YFSETQ. CDR3 nucleotides: TGCGCCAGCAGCTTGTTCACAGAGGACAGGGCACACGAGCAGTACTTC. Its translation is CASSLFTEDRAHEQYF.

The rearrangement links TRBV30 to TRBJ2-5, with D tentatively TRBD2 (6 bases). The CDR3 length is 17 residues. Germline CDR1 GTSNPN, CDR2 SVGIG (reference sequence). Trimming cost V 0 bases and J 1 base, with 18 bases left between them. The CDR3 coding sequence is TGTGCCTGGAGTGTACTAGGGACGGGGGTCCTCCAAGAGACCCAGTACTTC. This translates into CAWSVLGTGVLQETQYF.

The DNA for the CDR3 is TGTGCCAGCAGCCCGGGGACTAGCGACCGGAGGGGGCCAGATACGCAGTATTTT. Its protein is CASSPGTSDRRGPDTQYF. The chain employs TRBV11-2 and TRBJ2-3; 10 positions match TRBD2. The CDR3 consists of 18 residues. The ends lost 5 bases at V and 4 bases at J; junction bases unmatched: 15. CDR1 and CDR2 from the germline V gene are SGHAT and FQNNGV.

The V call is TRBV3-1 (or the pseudogene TRBV3-2), the J call TRBJ2-3; 9 bases agree with TRBD2. In germline, CDR1 is LGHDT, CDR2 YNNKEL (reference sequence). J lost 2 bases, V lost 4 bases, and 7 bases had no gene match. The CDR3 has 16 residues. This CDR3 reads CASSPSAGGYTDTQYF. DNA of the CDR3: TGTGCCAGCAGCCCCTCGGCGGGGGGGTACACAGATACGCAGTATTTT.